This paragraph covers one TCR beta chain sequence. Its antigen is currently unknown. The record originates from a study of long-term antiretroviral therapy in people with HIV. The study, taken as a whole, reports: Clones that had undergone expansion before ART dominated the repertoire at all time points. Despite increasing after ART, diversity remained lower than that of transplant donor controls.

Trimming removed 2 bases at V and 8 bases at J, with 16 bases between. Germline V gene sequence: CDR1 MNHNS, CDR2 SASEGT. The CDR3 totals 15 residues. The assay used was immunoSEQ (version v3.0), run at survey level. The repertoire was sequenced with immunoSEQ multiplex PCR; TCRdb's copy has only in-frame clones and lacks some. The sample yields about 20,000 clones, approximately 80% seen once. The chain joins TRBV6-1 to TRBJ2-1, with a possible D match to TRBD1 (6 bases). The sample here was unsorted PBMCs, taken 1.2 years after starting antiretroviral therapy. The clonotype comes from a woman between 40 and 55 years old with HIV. DNA of the CDR3: TGTGCCAGCAGTGAAACAGGGCCCCCTAAGGATGAGCAGTTCTTC. Its translation is CASSETGPPKDEQFF.